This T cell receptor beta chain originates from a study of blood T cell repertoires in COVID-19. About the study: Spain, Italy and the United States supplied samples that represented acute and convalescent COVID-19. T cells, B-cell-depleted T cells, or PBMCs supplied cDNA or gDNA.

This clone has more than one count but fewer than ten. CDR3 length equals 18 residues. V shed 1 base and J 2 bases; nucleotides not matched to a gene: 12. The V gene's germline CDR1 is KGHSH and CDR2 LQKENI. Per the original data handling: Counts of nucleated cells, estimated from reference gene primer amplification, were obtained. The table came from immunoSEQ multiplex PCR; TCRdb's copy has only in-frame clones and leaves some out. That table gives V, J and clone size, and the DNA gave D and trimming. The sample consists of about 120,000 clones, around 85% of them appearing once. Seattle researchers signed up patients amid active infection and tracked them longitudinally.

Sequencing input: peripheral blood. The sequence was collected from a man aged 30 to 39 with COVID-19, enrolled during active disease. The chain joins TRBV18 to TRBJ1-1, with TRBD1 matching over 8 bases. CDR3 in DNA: TGTGCCAGCTCACCACAGTCAGGGGGCGGAACTTTAAACACTGAAGCTTTCTTT. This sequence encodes CASSPQSGGGTLNTEAFF.